This TCR beta chain is from a study of shared clonotypes between healthy human individuals. Produced via immunoSEQ multiplex PCR; TCRdb's table is partial and in-frame only. The repertoire holds about 980,000 clones, approximately 80% seen once, with approximately 1.5% in the top ten. Trimming cost V 5 bases and J 4 bases, with 10 bases left between them. The germline gives CDR1 SNHLY, CDR2 FYNNEI. The CDR3 spans 13 residues. The specimen sequenced was memory CD4+ T cells sorted from blood. Documented subset: CD45RA-negative fraction. This TCR derives from a man in his late teens or twenties in good health. The chain employs TRBV2 and TRBJ2-3, with D unresolved. CDR3 sequence (DNA): TGTGCCAGCAGTAGTGAACGAGCAGATACGCAGTATTTT. Protein product: CASSSERADTQYF.